The 13 T cell receptor beta chains given below trace back to one sample, sequenced in a study of tissue T cells after allogeneic stem cell transplantation. Sequencing used immunoSEQ multiplex PCR; TCRdb keeps in-frame clones, though not all of them. In the table there are thousands of clones, more than 60% of which are singletons. The sample consisted of skin, taken at autopsy. These receptors all stem from a male patient at least 60 years old with steroid-refractory graft-versus-host disease after an allogeneic stem cell transplant. The graft donor may have given rise to some T cells.

V gene TRBV27 combines with J gene TRBJ1-1; D possibly corresponds to TRBD1 (6 bases). The CDR3 is made up of 13 amino acids. The V gene lost 2 bases and the J gene lost 8 bases, with 12 bases spanning the gap. Per germline, CDR1 MNHEY and CDR2 SMNVEV (reference sequence). This CDR3 is CASSLQTGMEAFF. CDR3 sequence (DNA): TGTGCCAGCAGTTTACAAACAGGGATGGAAGCTTTCTTT.

This sequence joins TRBV6-2 or TRBV6-3 and TRBJ1-1; D remains ambiguous. This CDR3 has 13 amino acids. With 4 bases removed from V and 1 base from J, the gap between germline ends came to 7 bases. Germline values: CDR1 MNHEY, CDR2 SVGEGT. CDR3 sequence (DNA): TGTGCCAGCAGTTGGTTACGGAACACTGAAGCTTTCTTT. Amino acid sequence: CASSWLRNTEAFF.

The rearrangement uses TRBV5-1 and TRBJ2-7, with TRBD1 matching over 7 bases. Trimming took 0 bases from V and 5 from J; bases not matched to a gene: 8. The CDR3 loop spans 15 amino acids. Germline values: CDR1 SGHRS, CDR2 YFSETQ. The CDR3 sequence: CASSLGGGSYDEQYF. The CDR3 DNA reads as TGCGCCAGCAGCTTGGGAGGGGGCAGTTACGACGAGCAGTACTTC.

This clone was seen more than once but under ten times. The chain carries TRBV29-1 and TRBJ1-3; 8 bases are shared with TRBD1. The CDR3 covers 12 residues. CDR1 and CDR2 from the germline V gene are SQVTM and ANQGSEA. Losses at the gene ends were 6 bases for V and 3 bases for J; bases not matched to a gene: 1. CDR3 amino acids: CSVGTGGNTIYF. The CDR3 region has the DNA TGCAGCGTCGGGACAGGTGGAAACACCATATATTTT.

This chain uses TRBV19 with TRBJ2-7; 15 bases match TRBD2. Germline V CDR1 and CDR2: LNHDA, SQIVND (reference sequence). After removal of 2 bases from V and 3 bases from J, the junction contained 8 bases not matched to a gene. This CDR3 spans 18 amino acids. The CDR3 sequence: CASSIRKGTSGGNYEQYF. The CDR3 coding sequence is TGTGCCAGTAGTATAAGGAAAGGGACTAGCGGGGGGAACTACGAGCAGTACTTC.

The rearrangement uses TRBV6-5 and TRBJ2-7; TRBD2 matches at 8 bases. CDR3 length: 13 amino acids. The V segment lost 7 bases and the J segment 3 bases; nucleotides outside the gene matches: 5. Germline V gives CDR1 MNHEY, CDR2 SVGAGI. The CDR3 region has the DNA TGTGCCAGCATATCGAGCGGGGGCTACGAGCAGTACTTC. This translates into CASISSGGYEQYF.

This clone occurred once. The CDR3 bases are TGTGCCAGCAGCTTACAGGGGGCATTCTATGGCTACACCTTC. Protein sequence: CASSLQGAFYGYTF. This chain uses TRBV5-4 with TRBJ1-2, with 9 nucleotides matching TRBD1. V lost 2 bases and J lost 4; bases outside the gene matches: 3. The CDR3 is 14 amino acids. CDR1 SGHNT and CDR2 YYREEE come from the germline V gene (reference sequence).

The V and J genes are TRBV12-5 and TRBJ1-6; D gene unclear. V was clipped by 5 bases and J by 7 bases, with 6 bases between them. The CDR3 spans 12 residues. Germline lookup yields CDR1 LGHNT and CDR2 FRNRAP. CDR3 sequence: CASGVGNSPLHF. CDR3 nucleotides: TGTGCTAGTGGTGTGGGGAATTCACCCCTCCACTTT.

The table lists this clone with a few counts. V is TRBV5-4 and J is TRBJ1-2, with D hard to call. Between the trimmed V and J ends, which lost 3 bases and 3 bases, there was a span of 12 bases. Germline V gene data show CDR1 as SGHNT and CDR2 as YYREEE (reference sequence). The CDR3 covers 14 residues. DNA of the CDR3: TGTGCCAGCAGCTCACCACAGTACGACTATGGCTACACCTTC. Translation gives CASSSPQYDYGYTF.

This clone was seen only a few times. The chain employs TRBV5-8 and TRBJ2-7; the match to TRBD1 covers 9 bases. CDR3 length equals 14 residues. With 2 bases clipped from V and 5 bases from J, the junction kept 5 bases outside the gene matches. Germline CDR1 is SGHTS and CDR2 is YDEGEE. CDR3 residues: CASSFGTGSHEQYF. CDR3 nucleotide sequence: TGTGCCAGCAGCTTCGGGACAGGGTCCCACGAGCAGTACTTC.

In nucleotides, the CDR3 is TGTGCCATCAGCGAACAGGGGGCGGGCTACGAGCAGTACTTC. Its translation is CAISEQGAGYEQYF. The chain carries TRBV10-3 and TRBJ2-7; 9 bases map to TRBD1. Per the germline V gene, CDR1 is ENHRY and CDR2 is SYGVKD. Germline trimming cut 6 bases from V and 3 bases from J; bases unmatched to any gene: 6. The CDR3 sequence is 14 residues long.

Regarding this clone: Other nucleotide sequences from this sample produce the same CDR3. The chain is built from TRBV6-5 and TRBJ1-2; D not resolved. The CDR3 has 13 amino acids. Germline V gene data show CDR1 as MNHEY and CDR2 as SVGAGI. V gave up 5 bases and J gave up 8 bases, with 15 bases separating them. DNA for the CDR3: TGTGCCAGCAGTCCCCAGGCGACTATGGGCTACACCTTC. Its translation is CASSPQATMGYTF.

This chain joins TRBV9 and TRBJ2-3; the match to TRBD2 covers 9 bases. Germline CDR1 is SGDLS and CDR2 is YYNGEE. The CDR3 has 15 amino acids. V dropped 3 bases and J dropped 2; count of bases not matched to a gene: 4. This CDR3 is CASSGQRGDTDTQYF. The CDR3 DNA reads as TGTGCCAGCAGCGGTCAGCGGGGGGACACAGATACGCAGTATTTT.